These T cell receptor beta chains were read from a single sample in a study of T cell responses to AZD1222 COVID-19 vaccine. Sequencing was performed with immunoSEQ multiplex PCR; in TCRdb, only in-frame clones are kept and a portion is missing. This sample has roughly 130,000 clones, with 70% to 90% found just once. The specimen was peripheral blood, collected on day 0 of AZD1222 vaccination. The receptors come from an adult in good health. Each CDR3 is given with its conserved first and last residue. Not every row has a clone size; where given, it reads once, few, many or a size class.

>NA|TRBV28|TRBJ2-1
CASSLDTEVYNEQFF
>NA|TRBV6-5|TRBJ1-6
CASSSDGHNSPLHF
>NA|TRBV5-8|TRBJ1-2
CASSPWGTGGYYGYTF
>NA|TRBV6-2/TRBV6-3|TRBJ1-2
CASSYSSKDGYTF
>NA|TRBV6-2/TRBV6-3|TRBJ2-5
CASSYILSGREASQETQYF
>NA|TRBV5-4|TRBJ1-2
CASSFGPGTLGYTF
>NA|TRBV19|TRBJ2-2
CASSISEYTGELFF
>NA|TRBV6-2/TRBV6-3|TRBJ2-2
CASSYYVPGELFF
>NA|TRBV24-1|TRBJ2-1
CATSDGSGAGSRNEQFF
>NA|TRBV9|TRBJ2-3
CASSVSPGGSTDTQYF
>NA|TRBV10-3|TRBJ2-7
CAINTPPYEQYF
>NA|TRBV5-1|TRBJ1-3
CASSPLPPGNGNTIYF
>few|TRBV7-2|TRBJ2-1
CASSVIAGPQLNNEQFF
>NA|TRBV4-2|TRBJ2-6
CASSPTQGSGANVLTF
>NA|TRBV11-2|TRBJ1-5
CASSLGVGAAQPQHF
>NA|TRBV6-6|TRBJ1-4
CASSSGIGTNEKLFF
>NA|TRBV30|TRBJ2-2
CAWDRAKDTGELFF
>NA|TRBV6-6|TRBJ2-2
CASSHRWGTGELFF
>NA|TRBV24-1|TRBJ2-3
CATSELITDTQYF
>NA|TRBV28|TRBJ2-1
CASSVSNNEQFF
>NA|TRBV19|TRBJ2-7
CASSPGTGQLREQYF
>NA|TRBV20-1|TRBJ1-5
CSEPQYQPQHF
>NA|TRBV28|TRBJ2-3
CASTPVGFLADTQYF
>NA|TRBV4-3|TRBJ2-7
CASSQDLDRGYEQYF
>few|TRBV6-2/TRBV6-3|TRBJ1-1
CASSSTRLEAFF
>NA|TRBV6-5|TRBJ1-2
CASSYSNSGGGYGYTF
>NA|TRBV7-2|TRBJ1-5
CASSPWDSAEPQHF
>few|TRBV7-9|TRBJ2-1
CASSLGGSDLYNEQFF
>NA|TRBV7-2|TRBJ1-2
CASSFQTGLYGYTF
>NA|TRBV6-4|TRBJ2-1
CASMLDRGLDNEQFF
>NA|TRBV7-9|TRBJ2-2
CASSTPLRLGITGELFF
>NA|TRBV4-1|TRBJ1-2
CASSQDREAPYGYTF
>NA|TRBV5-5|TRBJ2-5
CASSRETQYF
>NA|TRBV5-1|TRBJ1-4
CASSAATGAANEKLFF
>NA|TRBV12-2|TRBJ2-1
CASRRIGAQDHRPYNEQFF
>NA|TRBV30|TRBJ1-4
CAWRGQPHEKLFF
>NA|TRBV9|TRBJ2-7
CASSVGWGENYEQYF
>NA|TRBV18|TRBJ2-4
CASSPRRRVGIQYF
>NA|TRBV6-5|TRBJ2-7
CASMKGVYEQYF
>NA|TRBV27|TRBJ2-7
CASRAGRSYEQYF
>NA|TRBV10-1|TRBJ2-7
CASSPLVLSYEQYF
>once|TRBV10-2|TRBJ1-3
CASSETTTIYF
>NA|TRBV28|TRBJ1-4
CASSWGRNEKLFF
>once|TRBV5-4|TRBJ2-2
CASSLIGQGGGTGELFF
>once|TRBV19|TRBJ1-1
CASSQTGGFGGTEAFF
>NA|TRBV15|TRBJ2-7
CATSGGTGAYEQYF
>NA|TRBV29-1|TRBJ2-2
CSVEGGGDMAPGELFF
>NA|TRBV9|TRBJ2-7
CASSVDGLAQNEQYF
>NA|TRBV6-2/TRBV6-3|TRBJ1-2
CASSYSGARFGYTF